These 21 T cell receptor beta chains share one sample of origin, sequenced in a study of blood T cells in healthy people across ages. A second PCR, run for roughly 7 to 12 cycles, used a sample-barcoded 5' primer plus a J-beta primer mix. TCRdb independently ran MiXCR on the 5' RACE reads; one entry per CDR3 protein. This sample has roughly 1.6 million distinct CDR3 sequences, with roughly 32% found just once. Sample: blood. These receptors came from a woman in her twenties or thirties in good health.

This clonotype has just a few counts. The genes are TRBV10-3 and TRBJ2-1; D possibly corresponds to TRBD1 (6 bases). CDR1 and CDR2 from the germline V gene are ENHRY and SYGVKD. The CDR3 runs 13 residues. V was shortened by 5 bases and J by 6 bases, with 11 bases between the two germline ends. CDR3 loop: CAISLDRSNEQFF. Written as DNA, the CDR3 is TGTGCCATCAGTCTGGACAGATCCAATGAGCAGTTCTTC.

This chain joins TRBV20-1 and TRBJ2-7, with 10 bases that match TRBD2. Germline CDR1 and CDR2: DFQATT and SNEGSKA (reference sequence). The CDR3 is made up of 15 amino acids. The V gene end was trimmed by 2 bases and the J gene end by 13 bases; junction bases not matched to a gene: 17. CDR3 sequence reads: CSARPVSGRAFSRYF. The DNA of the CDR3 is TGCAGTGCTAGACCCGTAAGCGGGAGGGCCTTCTCTCGATACTTC.

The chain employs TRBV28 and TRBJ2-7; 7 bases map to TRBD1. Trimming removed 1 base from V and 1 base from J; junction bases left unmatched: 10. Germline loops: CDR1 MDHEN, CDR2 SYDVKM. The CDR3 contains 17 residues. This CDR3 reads CASSLSLDRVSSYEQYF. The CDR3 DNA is TGTGCCAGCAGTTTATCCCTTGACAGGGTCAGTTCCTACGAGCAGTACTTC. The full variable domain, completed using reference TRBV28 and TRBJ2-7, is DVKVTQSSRYLVKRTGEKVFLECVQDMDHENMFWYRQDPGLGLRLIYFSYDVKMKEKGDIPEGYSVSREKKERFSLILESASTNQTSMYLCASSLSLDRVSSYEQYFGPGTRLTVT.

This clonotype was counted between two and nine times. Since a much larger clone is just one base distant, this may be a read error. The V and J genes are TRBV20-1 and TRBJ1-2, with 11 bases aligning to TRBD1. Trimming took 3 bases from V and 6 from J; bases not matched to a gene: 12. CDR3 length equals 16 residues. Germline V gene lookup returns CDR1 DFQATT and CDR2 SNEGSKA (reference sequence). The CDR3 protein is CSARFSGDRGGNGYTF. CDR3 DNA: TGCAGTGCTAGGTTCTCCGGGGACAGGGGGGGTAATGGCTACACCTTC.

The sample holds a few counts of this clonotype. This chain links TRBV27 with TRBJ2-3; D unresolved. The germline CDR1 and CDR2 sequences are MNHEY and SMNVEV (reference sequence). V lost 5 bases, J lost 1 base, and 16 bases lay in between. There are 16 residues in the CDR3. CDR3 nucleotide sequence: TGTGCCAGCAGTCCCCAGTTCACCGGAGGCACAGATACGCAGTATTTT. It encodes CASSPQFTGGTDTQYF.

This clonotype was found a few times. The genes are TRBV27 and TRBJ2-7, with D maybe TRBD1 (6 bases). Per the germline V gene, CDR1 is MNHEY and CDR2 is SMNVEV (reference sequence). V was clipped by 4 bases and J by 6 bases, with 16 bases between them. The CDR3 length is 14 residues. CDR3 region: CASSSTRTVAEQYF. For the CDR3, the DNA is TGTGCCAGCAGTTCGACCCGGACAGTTGCCGAGCAGTACTTC.

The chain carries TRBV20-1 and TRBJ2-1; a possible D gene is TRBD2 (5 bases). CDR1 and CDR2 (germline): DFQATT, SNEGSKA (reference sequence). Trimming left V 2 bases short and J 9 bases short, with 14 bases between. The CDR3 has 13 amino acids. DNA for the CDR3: TGCAGTGCTAGAAGCATTCTAGCTGGTGAGCAGTTCTTC. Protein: CSARSILAGEQFF.

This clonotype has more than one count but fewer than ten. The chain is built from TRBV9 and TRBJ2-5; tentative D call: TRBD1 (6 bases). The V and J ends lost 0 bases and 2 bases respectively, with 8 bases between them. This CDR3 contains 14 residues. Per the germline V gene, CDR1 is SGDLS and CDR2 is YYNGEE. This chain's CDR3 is CASSVGDIQETQYF. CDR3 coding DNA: TGTGCCAGCAGCGTAGGGGACATACAAGAGACCCAGTACTTC.

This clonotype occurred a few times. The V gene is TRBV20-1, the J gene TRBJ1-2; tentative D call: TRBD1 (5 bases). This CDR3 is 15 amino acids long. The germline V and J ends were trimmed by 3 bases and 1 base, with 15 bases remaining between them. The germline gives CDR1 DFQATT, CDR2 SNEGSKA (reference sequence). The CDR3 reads CSASFPGRLNYGYTF. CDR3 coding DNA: TGCAGTGCTAGCTTCCCAGGGCGCCTTAACTATGGCTACACCTTC.

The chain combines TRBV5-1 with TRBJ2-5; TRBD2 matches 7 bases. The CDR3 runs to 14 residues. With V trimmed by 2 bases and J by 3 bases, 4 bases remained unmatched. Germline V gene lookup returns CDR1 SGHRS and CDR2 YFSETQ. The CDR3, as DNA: TGCGCCAGCAGCTTTGGGGGGGGAAAAGAGACCCAGTACTTC. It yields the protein CASSFGGGKETQYF.

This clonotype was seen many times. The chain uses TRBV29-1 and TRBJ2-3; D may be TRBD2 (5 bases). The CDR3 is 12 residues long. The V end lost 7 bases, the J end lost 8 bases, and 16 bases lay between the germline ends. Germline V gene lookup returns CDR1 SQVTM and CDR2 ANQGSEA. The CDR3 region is CSALTASGTQYF. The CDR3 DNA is TGCAGCGCCCTCACGGCCAGCGGTACGCAGTATTTT.

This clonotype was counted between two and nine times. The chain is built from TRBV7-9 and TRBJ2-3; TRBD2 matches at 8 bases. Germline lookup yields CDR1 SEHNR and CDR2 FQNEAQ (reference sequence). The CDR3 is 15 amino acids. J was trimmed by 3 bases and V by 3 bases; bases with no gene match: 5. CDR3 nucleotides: TGTGCCAGCAGCTTTGCGGGGGGTGCGACAGATACGCAGTATTTT. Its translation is CASSFAGGATDTQYF.

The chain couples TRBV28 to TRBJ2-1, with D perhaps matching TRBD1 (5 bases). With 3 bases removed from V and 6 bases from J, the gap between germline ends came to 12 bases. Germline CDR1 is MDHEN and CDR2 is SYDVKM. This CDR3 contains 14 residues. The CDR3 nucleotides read TGTGCCAGCAGTTTGCAGGGTCGAAGCAATGAGCAGTTCTTC. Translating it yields CASSLQGRSNEQFF.

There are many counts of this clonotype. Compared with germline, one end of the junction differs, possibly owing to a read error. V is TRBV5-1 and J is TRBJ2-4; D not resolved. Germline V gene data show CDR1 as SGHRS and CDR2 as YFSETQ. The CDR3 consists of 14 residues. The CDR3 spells CASSSSLAKNIQYF. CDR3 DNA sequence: TGTGCCAGCAGTTCAAGTTTAGCCAAAAACATTCAGTACTTC.

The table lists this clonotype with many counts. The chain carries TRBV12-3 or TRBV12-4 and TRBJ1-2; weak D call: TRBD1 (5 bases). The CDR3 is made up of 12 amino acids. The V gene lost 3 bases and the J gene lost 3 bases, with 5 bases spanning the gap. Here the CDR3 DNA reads TGTGCCAGCAGTTTGGGGCACTATGGCTACACCTTC. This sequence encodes CASSLGHYGYTF.

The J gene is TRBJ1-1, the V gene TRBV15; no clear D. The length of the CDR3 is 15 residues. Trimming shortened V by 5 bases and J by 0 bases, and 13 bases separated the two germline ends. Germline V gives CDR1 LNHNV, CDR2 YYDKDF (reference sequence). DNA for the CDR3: TGTGCCACCAGCGGCCAGGACCGATTGAACACTGAAGCTTTCTTT. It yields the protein CATSGQDRLNTEAFF.

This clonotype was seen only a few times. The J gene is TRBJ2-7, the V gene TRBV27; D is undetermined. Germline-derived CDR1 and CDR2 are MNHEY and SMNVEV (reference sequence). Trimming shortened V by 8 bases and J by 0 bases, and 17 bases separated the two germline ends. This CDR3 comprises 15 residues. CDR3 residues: CASATLPFSSYEQYF. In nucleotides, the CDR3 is TGTGCCAGCGCCACACTCCCCTTCAGCTCCTACGAGCAGTACTTC.

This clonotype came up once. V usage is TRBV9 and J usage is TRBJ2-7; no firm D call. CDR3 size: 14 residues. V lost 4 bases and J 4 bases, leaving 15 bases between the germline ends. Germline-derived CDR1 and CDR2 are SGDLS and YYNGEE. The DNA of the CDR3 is TGTGCCAGCAGCCCAGACCCACCTAAGTACGAGCAGTACTTC. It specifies CASSPDPPKYEQYF.

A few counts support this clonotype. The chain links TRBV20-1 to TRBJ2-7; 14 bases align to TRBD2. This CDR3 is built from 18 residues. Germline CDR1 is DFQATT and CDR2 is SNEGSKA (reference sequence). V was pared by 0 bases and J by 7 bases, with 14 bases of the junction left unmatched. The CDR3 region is CSARDPGLAGGSVREQYF. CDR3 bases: TGCAGTGCTAGAGACCCCGGACTAGCGGGAGGAAGCGTTCGTGAGCAGTACTTC.

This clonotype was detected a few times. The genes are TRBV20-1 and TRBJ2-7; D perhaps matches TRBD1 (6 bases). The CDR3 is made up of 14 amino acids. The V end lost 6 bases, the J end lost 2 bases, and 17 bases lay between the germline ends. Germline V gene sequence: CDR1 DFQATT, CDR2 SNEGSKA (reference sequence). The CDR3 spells CSALDRYGTYEQYF. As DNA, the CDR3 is TGCAGTGCCTTGGACAGATACGGAACCTACGAGCAGTACTTC.

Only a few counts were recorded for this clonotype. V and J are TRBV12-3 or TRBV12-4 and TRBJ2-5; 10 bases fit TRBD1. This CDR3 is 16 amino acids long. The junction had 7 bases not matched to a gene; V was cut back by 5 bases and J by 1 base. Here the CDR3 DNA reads TGTGCCAGCAGTGCGGGGGACAGGGGTCGCCAAGAGACCCAGTACTTC. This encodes CASSAGDRGRQETQYF.